The 14 T cell receptor beta chains below all came from one sample that was sequenced in a study of vaccination and CD4 T cells after COVID-19 (dated by TCRdb to the early 2020s). The method was PCR. The sequencer listed for this sample is Illumina iSeq 100. At the Johns Hopkins FTIC core, DNA from the cultured CD4+ T cells underwent TCR sequencing with the Oncomine TCR Beta short-read assay. TCRdb ran its own pipeline on the public reads, namely fastp trimming at Q25 and MiXCR clone calling, and kept in-frame beta chains. Entries are consolidated by CDR3 protein sequence, retaining the most common genes and DNA. The sample data list thousands of distinct CDR3 sequences, and 48% of these were observed just once. Jointly, the top ten make up about a third of the sample. The antigens of these receptors remain unknown. Per the publication, the treatment or condition label means: roughly 10-day PBMC culture with coronavirus spike peptide pools or control peptides (ViraFEST assay).

The sequenced material came from CD4+ T cells from blood, cultured in vitro. These receptors originate from a human donor who had recovered from COVID-19.

This chain connects TRBV20-1 to TRBJ2-5; D gene ambiguous. Germline V CDR1 and CDR2: DFQATT, SNEGSKA (reference sequence). With 3 bases removed from V and 5 bases from J, the gap between germline ends came to 7 bases. This CDR3 comprises 11 residues. The CDR3 DNA sequence: TGCAGTGCTAGCGACTCGGAGACCCAGTACTTC. Its protein product is CSASDSETQYF.

This chain uses TRBV21-1 with TRBJ1-5. TRBV21-1 is shown as a pseudogene. The CDR3 sequence is 12 residues long. The CDR3 reads CASPSVEQPQHF. In DNA form, the CDR3 reads TGTGCCAGCCCAAGTGTCGAGCAGCCCCAGCATTTT.

This clonotype has a single count. The V call is TRBV11-3, the J call TRBJ2-5; perhaps TRBD2 as D (5 bases). Per the germline V gene, CDR1 is SGHNT and CDR2 is YENEEA. The CDR3 runs to 13 residues. Between the trimmed V and J ends, which lost 1 base and 3 bases, there was a span of 6 bases. CDR3 sequence reads: CASSLVGEETQYF. Here the CDR3 DNA reads TGTGCCAGCAGCTTAGTCGGGGAAGAGACCCAGTACTTC.

This sequence joins TRBV5-1 and TRBJ2-5, with D possibly being TRBD2 (5 bases). This CDR3 contains 14 residues. In germline, CDR1 is SGHRS, CDR2 YFSETQ. V was shortened by 4 bases and J by 3 bases, with 13 bases between the two germline ends. The DNA of the CDR3 is TGCGCCAGCAGCCCTGGACGGGGAGAAGAGACCCAGTACTTC. Amino acids: CASSPGRGEETQYF.

This clonotype was detected a few times. This chain joins TRBV6-1 and TRBJ1-5; 8 bases map to TRBD1. J gave up 2 bases and V 6 bases, and 15 bases lay outside the gene matches. Germline V gene lookup returns CDR1 MNHNS and CDR2 SASEGT. CDR3 size: 18 residues. The CDR3 DNA sequence: TGTGCCAGCAGCCGGGACAGGCCAAAAATTCAAGGCAATCAGCCCCAGCATTTT. This codes for CASSRDRPKIQGNQPQHF.

This chain uses TRBV24-1 with TRBJ2-1; tentatively, D is TRBD2 (5 bases). V lost 3 bases, J lost 0 bases, and 11 bases lay in between. Germline lookup yields CDR1 KGHDR and CDR2 SFDVKD. The CDR3 totals 16 residues. The CDR3 region has the DNA TGTGCCACCAGTGATGACTACAGCTTCTCCTACAATGAGCAGTTCTTC. It codes for CATSDDYSFSYNEQFF.

The V and J genes are TRBV27 and TRBJ1-2, with D possibly matching TRBD1 (5 bases). The germline gives CDR1 MNHEY, CDR2 SMNVEV (reference sequence). The V end lost 6 bases, the J end lost 4 bases, and 21 bases lay between the germline ends. CDR3 length: 16 residues. The CDR3 protein is CASSVSGTYAFYGYTF. CDR3 coding DNA: TGTGCCAGCAGCGTTTCAGGGACCTACGCCTTCTATGGCTACACCTTC.

The chain employs TRBV6-4 and TRBJ2-3; 9 nucleotides match TRBD2. Germline V gives CDR1 MRHNA, CDR2 SNTAGT. J gave up 1 base and V 8 bases, and 13 bases lay outside the gene matches. CDR3 length: 17 residues. The CDR3 region is CASPGREGLGGTDTQYF. DNA for the CDR3: TGTGCCAGCCCGGGGCGGGAGGGCCTCGGGGGCACAGATACGCAGTATTTT.

This clonotype was observed a handful of times. Written as DNA, the CDR3 is TGTGCCAGCAGCTCCCGTGACACCTACGAGCAGTACTTC. Encoded protein: CASSSRDTYEQYF. The chain joins TRBV7-2 to TRBJ2-7; D is ambiguous. This CDR3 has 13 residues. Germline V gene lookup returns CDR1 SGHTA and CDR2 FQGNSA. The V end was cut by 4 bases, the J end by 2 bases, with 9 bases between.

This clonotype is labeled large. The V gene is TRBV20-1, the J gene TRBJ2-7, with a tentative D call TRBD1 (5 bases). Germline V lookup: CDR1 DFQATT, CDR2 SNEGSKA (reference sequence). V lost 1 base to trimming and J lost 3 bases, with 22 bases between them. This CDR3 comprises 17 residues. The CDR3 here is CSARVFDRVRGNYEQYF. For the CDR3, the DNA is TGCAGTGCTAGAGTTTTCGACCGGGTAAGGGGAAACTACGAGCAGTACTTC.

This clonotype was detected a few times. The V and J genes are TRBV20-1 and TRBJ2-2, with TRBD2 as a possible D gene (5 bases). Per germline, CDR1 DFQATT and CDR2 SNEGSKA (reference sequence). Trimming took 0 bases from V and 2 from J, leaving 13 bases between them. The CDR3 is made up of 16 amino acids. The chain's CDR3 is CSARDPRDFNTGELFF. The CDR3 coding sequence is TGCAGTGCTAGAGATCCCCGGGATTTCAACACCGGGGAGCTGTTTTTT.

This clonotype was counted a few times. The rearrangement joins TRBV10-3 to TRBJ1-2; 11 bases align to TRBD1. Germline V CDR1 and CDR2: ENHRY, SYGVKD. V gave up 0 bases and J gave up 1 base; unmatched junction bases: 7. The CDR3 runs to 18 residues. CDR3 loop: CAISESTGTGGYNYGYTF. For the CDR3, the DNA is TGTGCCATCAGTGAGTCTACCGGGACAGGGGGGTATAACTATGGCTACACCTTC.

This clonotype was seen once. J is TRBJ2-5 and V is TRBV11-1, with unresolved D. Per the germline V gene, CDR1 is SGHAT and CDR2 is FQDESV (reference sequence). CDR3 length: 15 amino acids. The ends were cut back, 4 bases at V and 2 bases at J, with 14 bases in the middle. Written as DNA, the CDR3 is TGTGCCAGCAGCTCCATCGGAATACTGCAAGAGACCCAGTACTTC. Its translation is CASSSIGILQETQYF. The full variable domain, with the rest looked up from reference TRBV11-1 and TRBJ2-5, is EAEVAQSPRYKITEKSQAVAFWCDPISGHATLYWYRQILGQGPELLVQFQDESVVDDSQLPKDRFSAERLKGVDSTLKIQPAELGDSAMYLCASSSIGILQETQYFGPGTRLLVL.

V usage is TRBV5-1 and J usage is TRBJ1-3; 8 nucleotides match TRBD1. CDR3 size: 17 residues. Trimming took 0 bases from V and 3 from J; bases not matched to a gene: 8. CDR1 is SGHRS, CDR2 YFSETQ, per germline. The CDR3 loop reads CASSLGAGGSGGNTIYF. For the CDR3, the DNA is TGCGCCAGCAGCTTGGGTGCAGGGGGCTCAGGTGGAAACACCATATATTTT.